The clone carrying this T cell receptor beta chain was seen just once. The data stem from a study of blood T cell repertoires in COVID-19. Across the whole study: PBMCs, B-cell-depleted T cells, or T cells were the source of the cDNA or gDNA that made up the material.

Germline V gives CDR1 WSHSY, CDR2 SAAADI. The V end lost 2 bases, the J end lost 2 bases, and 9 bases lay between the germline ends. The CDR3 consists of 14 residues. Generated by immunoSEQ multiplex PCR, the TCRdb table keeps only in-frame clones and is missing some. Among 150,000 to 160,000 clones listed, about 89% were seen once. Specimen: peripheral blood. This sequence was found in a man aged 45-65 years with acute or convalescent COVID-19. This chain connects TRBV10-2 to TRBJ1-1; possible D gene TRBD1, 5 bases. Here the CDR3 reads CASSEQGTNTEAFF. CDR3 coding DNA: TGCGCCAGCAGTGAGCAGGGCACCAACACTGAAGCTTTCTTT.